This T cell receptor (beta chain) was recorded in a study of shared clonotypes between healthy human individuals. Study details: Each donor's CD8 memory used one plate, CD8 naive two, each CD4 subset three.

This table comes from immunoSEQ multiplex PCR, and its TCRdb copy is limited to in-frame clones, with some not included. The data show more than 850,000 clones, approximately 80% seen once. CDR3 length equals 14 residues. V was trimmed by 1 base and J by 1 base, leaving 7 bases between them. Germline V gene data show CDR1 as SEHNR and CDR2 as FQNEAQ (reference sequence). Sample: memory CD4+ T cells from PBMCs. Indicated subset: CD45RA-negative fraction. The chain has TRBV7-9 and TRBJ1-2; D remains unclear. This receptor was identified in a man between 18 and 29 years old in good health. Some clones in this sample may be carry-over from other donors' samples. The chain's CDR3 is CASSLDEFNYGYTF. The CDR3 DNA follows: TGTGCCAGCAGCTTAGATGAGTTTAACTATGGCTACACCTTC.